Each of the 24 T cell receptor beta chains below was sequenced from the same sample in a study of tumor-infiltrating lymphocytes in primary liver carcinoma. The investigators made TCR beta cDNA from approximately 0.5 ug total RNA, using a constant-region primer. Generation of the TCR beta libraries relied on three nested multiplex PCR rounds using slightly modified ARM-PCR. It was with TRBV1-TRBV30 forward primers and a C-beta reverse primer that the first two PCR rounds were run, at approximately 10 cycles each. In TCRdb, the multiplex PCR reads were re-called with MiXCR into one record per CDR3 protein. Found here are approximately 190,000 distinct CDR3 sequences, about 85% of them singletons; the top ten hold around 18%. Bulk tissue was left unsorted, and RNA and DNA were co-extracted from roughly 20-30 mg of it. Material: tumor tissue from primary liver carcinoma. The receptor set was obtained from a man aged 40-49 years with primary liver carcinoma and hepatitis B virus infection.

Turning to this clonotype: The germline gene is not matched at one end of the junction; a read error may be the cause. The CDR3 DNA sequence: TGTGCCAGCAGTGCCGGTCGCTTCTCTGGATACACCATATATTTT. Protein: CASSAGRFSGYTIYF. The V gene is TRBV9, the J gene TRBJ1-3; no reliable D call. Germline V lookup: CDR1 SGDLS, CDR2 YYNGEE. The CDR3 spans 15 residues.

Regarding this clonotype: A read error is possible here, since a much larger clone lies one base away. The J gene is TRBJ1-1, the V gene TRBV28, with D unresolved. Germline V gene sequence: CDR1 MDHEN, CDR2 SYDVKM. This CDR3 has 14 amino acids. The CDR3 is CTSSLGQKNTEAFF. The CDR3, as DNA: TGTACCAGCAGTTTAGGGCAGAAGAACACTGAAGCTTTCTTT.

This clonotype was found a few times. This clone may be a read error of a much larger clone one base away. The chain links TRBV28 to TRBJ2-5, with TRBD2 identical over 14 bases. Germline CDR1 reads MDHEN; CDR2 reads SYDVKM. This CDR3 is built from 16 residues. The DNA of the CDR3 is TGTGTCAGCAGTCCTGGACTAGCGGGAGGTGGTGAGACCCAGTACTTC. It specifies CVSSPGLAGGGETQYF.

Regarding this clonotype: Being one base from a much bigger clone, this may be a read error. V usage is TRBV6-1 and J usage is TRBJ1-1; D unresolved. Trimming removed 6 bases from V and 10 bases from J, with 24 bases in between. Looked up from germline, CDR1 is MNHNS and CDR2 is SASEGT. This CDR3 spans 15 amino acids. The CDR3 region has the DNA TGTGCCAGCAGGGAACCCGGACGGGTGAACACTCGAGCTTTCTTT. This encodes CASREPGRVNTRAFF.

The chain employs TRBV7-3 and TRBJ2-7, with D possibly TRBD2 on 5 matching bases. CDR3 length equals 12 residues. The ends were cut back, 0 bases at V and 10 bases at J, with 10 bases in the middle. The V gene's germline CDR1 is SGHTA and CDR2 FQGTGA. The CDR3 sequence: CASSLTGSDQYF. Written as DNA, the CDR3 is TGTGCCAGCAGCTTAACAGGTAGCGACCAGTACTTC.

Points on this clonotype: The junction departs from the called germline gene at one end, perhaps through a read error. The genes are TRBV12-3 or TRBV12-4 and TRBJ1-2; D gene ambiguous. The CDR3 extends over 14 amino acids. In DNA, the CDR3 is TGTACCAGCAGTTTAGCCCCAGAGGGAAAGGGCTACACCTTC. It codes for CTSSLAPEGKGYTF.

Concerning this clonotype itself: One end of the junction is discordant with germline, which a read error may explain. The rearrangement links TRBV29-1 to TRBJ2-7, with 12 bases identical to TRBD2. CDR1 is SQVTM and CDR2 is ANQGSEA in the germline V gene. The CDR3 totals 13 residues. The CDR3 sequence: CIVGPSGRDEQYF. For the CDR3, the DNA is TGCATCGTTGGTCCTAGCGGGAGGGACGAACAGTACTTC.

On this clonotype itself: The junction departs from the called germline gene at one end, perhaps through a read error. The CDR3 loop is CTSSLDMGMGSYAQYF. CDR3 nucleotide sequence: TGTACCAGCAGCCTAGACATGGGGATGGGGTCCTACGCGCAGTACTTC. The chain combines TRBV11-2 with TRBJ2-7; D remains ambiguous. The CDR3 is 16 amino acids. Germline V CDR1 and CDR2: SGHAT, FQNNGV.

The rearrangement links TRBV29-1 to TRBJ2-3, with D uncertain. The length of the CDR3 is 16 residues. In germline, CDR1 is SQVTM, CDR2 ANQGSEA. Between the trimmed V and J ends, which lost 6 bases and 8 bases, there was a span of 27 bases. This CDR3 reads CSVTGVDGRSKGTQYF. CDR3 DNA sequence: TGCAGCGTCACTGGAGTGGACGGACGTAGCAAAGGTACGCAGTATTTT.

A remark on this clonotype: Its ends do not fully match the called genes, so a read error is possible. This chain joins TRBV11-2 and TRBJ2-2, with a tentative D call TRBD2 (5 bases). Germline CDR1 and CDR2: SGHAT and FQNNGV. The CDR3 length is 14 residues. The DNA for the CDR3 is TGTACCAGCGCGGGTCAGTCGAGCACCGGGGAGCTGTTTTTT. As protein: CTSAGQSSTGELFF.

Remarks on this clonotype: Without the conserved terminal phenylalanine or tryptophan, this CDR3 likely stems from a read error. The DNA is omitted, as the CDR3 cannot be located on it reliably, and the CDR3 follows TCRdb's listing. The CDR3 spells CAGSQAGAGRNYGYIL. The genes are TRBV4-3 and TRBJ1-2; no DNA check was done on the table's D call, TRBD1. From germline, CDR1 is LGHNA and CDR2 YSLEER. The CDR3 totals 16 residues, both ends included.

Turning to this clonotype: Here the CDR3 omits its conserved ending phenylalanine or tryptophan, so a read error is the likely source. V is TRBV6-4 and J is TRBJ2-5; 12 positions match TRBD2. Per the germline V gene, CDR1 is MRHNA and CDR2 is SNTAGT. The CDR3 totals 15 residues. The ends lost 9 bases at V and 3 bases at J; junction bases unmatched: 8. The CDR3 loop reads CASYRTSGTEETQYL. CDR3 nucleotide sequence: TGTGCCAGTTACAGGACTAGCGGGACGGAAGAGACCCAGTACCTC.

As regards this clonotype: The conserved phenylalanine or tryptophan is not found at the CDR3 terminus, so this likely reflects a read error. The chain has TRBV29-1 and TRBJ2-5; the D is unclear. CDR1 and CDR2 (germline): SQVTM, ANQGSEA. The CDR3 consists of 12 residues. Deletions cut 6 bases from V and 5 bases from J, with 13 bases between. CDR3 DNA: TGCAGCGTCCCATTGGGCGTGGAGACCCAGTACTTA. It yields the protein CSVPLGVETQYL.

As concerns this clonotype: A read error may explain this, as a much larger clone is one base away. The gene calls are TRBV5-1 and TRBJ2-7; D is unresolved. This CDR3 region has 15 residues. Germline CDR1 reads SGHRS; CDR2 reads YFSETQ. Trimming shortened V by 9 bases and J by 4 bases, and 23 bases separated the two germline ends. CDR3 DNA sequence: TGCGCCATCACCCAGTCTCCTAGTGCCGAATACGAGCAGTACTTC. It is translated as CAITQSPSAEYEQYF.

A word on this clonotype: Just one base apart from a much larger clone, this may be a read error. The rearrangement links TRBV29-1 to TRBJ2-4, with D perhaps matching TRBD1 or TRBD2 (6 bases each). Trimming removed 2 bases from V and 5 bases from J, with 10 bases in between. There are 13 residues in the CDR3. CDR1 and CDR2 (germline): SQVTM, ANQGSEA. CDR3 sequence: CSVESGAENIQYF. CDR3 in DNA: TGCAGCGTTGAATCGGGGGCCGAAAACATTCAGTACTTC.

The J gene is TRBJ2-7, the V gene TRBV6-2 or TRBV6-3; D is uncertain. V was trimmed by 3 bases and J by 8 bases, leaving 14 bases between them. Germline CDR1 is MNHEY and CDR2 is SVGEGT. This CDR3 has 13 residues. As DNA, the CDR3 is TGTGCCAGCAGTTATGAGGTACATTACAAGCAGTACTTC. Protein sequence: CASSYEVHYKQYF.

On this clonotype: Here the CDR3 omits its conserved ending phenylalanine or tryptophan, so a read error is the likely source. The chain links TRBV29-1 to TRBJ1-2; no clear D. The CDR3 length is 14 residues. Germline CDR1 SQVTM, CDR2 ANQGSEA. As DNA, the CDR3 is TGCAGTGTTGAAGATCGGATTACTAACTATGGCTACACCCTC. It translates to CSVEDRITNYGYTL.

A word on this clonotype: The CDR3 ends on some other residue instead of the conserved phenylalanine or tryptophan, so this is likely a read error. The rearrangement links TRBV19 to TRBJ2-2; TRBD1 aligns across 7 bases. V was clipped by 5 bases and J by 8 bases; unmatched bases: 8. The germline V gene has CDR1 LNHDA and CDR2 SQIVND (reference sequence). The CDR3 runs 14 residues. The CDR3, as DNA: TGTGCCAGTAGTTCCACAGGGGCCACAGGGGAGCTGTTTTAT. Its protein product is CASSSTGATGELFY.

At least ten counts were recorded for this clonotype. A junction end diverges from the germline sequence, so it may reflect a read error. The chain recombines TRBV28 with TRBJ2-1, with 14 bases fitting TRBD2. In germline, CDR1 is MDHEN, CDR2 SYDVKM. The CDR3 is 14 amino acids. Here the CDR3 reads CASSSAGTSGSGLF. For the CDR3, the DNA is TGTGCCAGCAGCTCCGCCGGGACTAGCGGGAGCGGACTCTTC.

In this sample, this clonotype turned up once. An end of the junction does not agree with germline; a read error may underlie this. This chain links TRBV6-2 or TRBV6-3 with TRBJ2-1; 14 positions match TRBD2. The CDR3 loop spans 16 amino acids. Germline CDR1 MNHEY, CDR2 SVGEGT. The CDR3 DNA follows: TGTGCCTGCGTTTCGGGACTAGCGGGGGTCTACAATCAGCAGCTCTTC. Translating gives CACVSGLAGVYNQQLF.

The chain is built from TRBV11-3 and TRBJ2-3; D tentatively reads TRBD1 or TRBD2 (6 bases each). CDR3 length equals 17 residues. Trimming took 3 bases from V and 7 from J, leaving 23 bases between them. Germline-derived CDR1 and CDR2 are SGHNT and YENEEA. CDR3 bases: TGTGCCAGCAGCTTCTCCTCCGGAGGCCTAGGGGGGAATACGCAGTATTTT. Its protein product is CASSFSSGGLGGNTQYF.

The chain carries TRBV6-2 or TRBV6-3 and TRBJ1-5; D uncertain. This CDR3 is 17 amino acids long. Per germline, CDR1 MNHEY and CDR2 SVGEGT. V was trimmed by 6 bases and J by 4 bases, leaving 22 bases between them. CDR3 nucleotide sequence: TGTGCCAGCAGGCCACTCCCTCGTAGATGGATTAATCAGCCCCAGCATTTT. Translation gives CASRPLPRRWINQPQHF.

This rearrangement joins TRBV4-3 to TRBJ1-2; D might be TRBD1 (5 bases). The CDR3 is 16 amino acids. Trimming shortened V by 9 bases and J by 2 bases, and 22 bases separated the two germline ends. Germline V gives CDR1 LGHNA, CDR2 YSLEER. CDR3 DNA: TGCGCCAGTAGTCAGGCAGGGTCAGGGAGGAACTATGGCTACACCTTC. Its translation is CASSQAGSGRNYGYTF.

Concerning this clonotype: A much more abundant neighbour one base away suggests this may be a read error. V and J are TRBV28 and TRBJ2-1, with TRBD1 matching 9 bases. Germline V gene sequence: CDR1 MDHEN, CDR2 SYDVKM. The CDR3 is 13 residues long. The V and J ends lost 10 bases and 11 bases, in that order; junction bases with no gene match: 12. CDR3 bases: TGTGCCATCCCGGGACAGGGAGTGGATAAGCAGTTCTTC. It translates to CAIPGQGVDKQFF.